These 5 T cell receptor beta chains originate from one sample sequenced in a study of beta chain features in type 1 diabetes. Every bit of the isolated RNA underwent reverse transcription, so sequencing read expressed TCRB transcripts. Profiling relied on immunoSEQ multiplex PCR, and the TCRdb table lists in-frame clones only, not all of them. The profile shows over 700,000 clones, around a sixth of them singletons. The sequencing sample was made of naive CD4+ T cells from blood. The receptors stem from a woman in her late teens or twenties in good health.

This clone was seen more than once but under ten times. V is TRBV2 and J is TRBJ2-2, with TRBD2 matching 9 bases. The germline CDR1 and CDR2 sequences are SNHLY and FYNNEI. The CDR3 is 19 residues long. J gave up 3 bases and V 7 bases, and 18 bases lay outside the gene matches. CDR3 residues: CASTSPTSWTSDHTGELFF. DNA for the CDR3: TGTGCCAGCACTTCCCCGACTAGTTGGACTAGCGATCACACCGGGGAGCTGTTTTTT. The complete variable domain, with remaining parts taken from reference TRBV2 and TRBJ2-2, reads EPEVTQTPSHQVTQMGQEVILRCVPISNHLYFYWYRQILGQKVEFLVSFYNNEISEKSEIFDDQFSVERPDGSNFTLKIRSTKLEDSAMYFCASTSPTSWTSDHTGELFFGEGSRLTVL.

The rearrangement links TRBV18 to TRBJ2-7, with 9 bases fitting TRBD2. This CDR3 comprises 16 residues. Losses at the gene ends were 1 base for V and 3 bases for J; bases not matched to a gene: 7. In germline, CDR1 is KGHSH, CDR2 LQKENI. CDR3 sequence reads: CASSPRDSGSIYEQYF. The DNA for the CDR3 is TGTGCCAGCTCACCACGGGATAGCGGGAGTATCTACGAGCAGTACTTC.

V usage is TRBV29-1 and J usage is TRBJ1-2; D perhaps matches TRBD1 (6 bases). This CDR3 spans 12 amino acids. The V and J ends lost 5 bases and 5 bases respectively, with 12 bases between them. From germline, CDR1 is SQVTM and CDR2 ANQGSEA. This CDR3 is CSVNRAGYGYTF. The CDR3 DNA sequence: TGCAGCGTTAACAGGGCGGGGTATGGCTACACCTTC.

DNA for the CDR3: TGTGCCAGTAGTCAAGACAGGTCACCCTACAATGAGCAGTTCTTC. Translated: CASSQDRSPYNEQFF. V gene TRBV19 combines with J gene TRBJ2-1; D is possibly TRBD1 (6 bases). Trimming took off 5 bases at V and 2 bases at J, with 13 bases between the two ends. Per the germline V gene, CDR1 is LNHDA and CDR2 is SQIVND (reference sequence). This CDR3 spans 15 amino acids. Supplemented by reference TRBV19 and TRBJ2-1, the full variable domain reads DGGITQSPKYLFRKEGQNVTLSCEQNLNHDAMYWYRQDPGQGLRLIYYSQIVNDFQKGDIAEGYSVSREKKESFPLTVTSAQKNPTAFYLCASSQDRSPYNEQFFGPGTRLTVL.

This clone was seen a handful of times. The chain couples TRBV18 to TRBJ2-3; D is ambiguous. Germline-derived CDR1 and CDR2 are KGHSH and LQKENI. The V and J ends lost 2 bases and 5 bases respectively, with 8 bases between them. The CDR3 contains 13 residues. CDR3 in amino acids: CASSPYVEDTQYF. In DNA, the CDR3 is TGTGCCAGCTCACCATACGTTGAAGATACGCAGTATTTT.